The 14 T cell receptor beta chains below all came from one sample that was sequenced in a study of cytomegalovirus exposure and HLA in healthy donors. The study ran its PCR with 60 Vbeta and 13 Jbeta primers. TCRdb keeps only in-frame clones here, not all; method: immunoSEQ multiplex PCR. The sample has approximately 150,000 clones; around 78% are singletons. Specimen: PBMCs. The receptors stem from a woman in her forties in good health and CMV-seronegative.

The chain joins TRBV19 to TRBJ2-6, with TRBD2 as a possible D gene (5 bases). The germline V gene has CDR1 LNHDA and CDR2 SQIVND (reference sequence). V lost 2 bases to trimming and J lost 4 bases, with 18 bases between them. The CDR3 runs 18 residues. In DNA, the CDR3 is TGTGCCAGTAGTATAAAAGGTACCTCGGGATCCGGGGCCAACGTCCTGACTTTC. Translated, it gives CASSIKGTSGSGANVLTF.

The J gene is TRBJ2-3, the V gene TRBV7-9, with 10 bases lining up with TRBD2. V shed 5 bases and J 5 bases; nucleotides not matched to a gene: 16. There are 18 residues in the CDR3. Per the germline V gene, CDR1 is SEHNR and CDR2 is FQNEAQ (reference sequence). The CDR3 protein is CASSAGGTAGGPRDTQYF. CDR3 coding DNA: TGTGCCAGCAGCGCCGGTGGGACAGCGGGAGGGCCCAGAGATACGCAGTATTTT.

J is TRBJ1-2 and V is TRBV27; a weak D match, TRBD1 (5 bases). Trimming shortened V by 3 bases and J by 0 bases, and 11 bases separated the two germline ends. This CDR3 is 15 amino acids long. Germline values: CDR1 MNHEY, CDR2 SMNVEV (reference sequence). The CDR3 DNA sequence: TGTGCCAGCAGTTTTAAAGGGGAGGCTAACTATGGCTACACCTTC. It specifies CASSFKGEANYGYTF.

V usage is TRBV5-1 and J usage is TRBJ1-4; a possible D gene is TRBD1 (6 bases). This CDR3 spans 15 amino acids. The germline V gene has CDR1 SGHRS and CDR2 YFSETQ. V gave up 1 base and J gave up 4 bases, with 11 bases separating them. The CDR3 region has the DNA TGCGCCAGCAGCTTGCAGGGGCTGAATAATGAAAAACTGTTTTTT. Protein product: CASSLQGLNNEKLFF.

This sequence joins TRBV5-5 and TRBJ2-5; no reliable D call. Germline V gene lookup returns CDR1 SGHKS and CDR2 YYEKEE (reference sequence). The CDR3 loop spans 13 amino acids. The V end lost 4 bases, the J end lost 0 bases, and 7 bases lay between the germline ends. In DNA, the CDR3 is TGTGCCAGCAGCGTCCAGTACCAAGAGACCCAGTACTTC. Amino acids: CASSVQYQETQYF.

This rearrangement joins TRBV11-2 to TRBJ2-7; TRBD2 matches 7 bases. J was trimmed by 3 bases and V by 0 bases; bases with no gene match: 11. This CDR3 contains 17 residues. CDR1 is SGHAT and CDR2 is FQNNGV in the germline V gene. CDR3 in amino acids: CASSLDALAVPHYEQYF. For the CDR3, the DNA is TGTGCCAGCAGCTTAGACGCCCTAGCGGTCCCCCACTACGAGCAGTACTTC.

This clone was counted between two and nine times. The V call is TRBV6-5, the J call TRBJ1-2; D is possibly TRBD1 (5 bases). CDR1 and CDR2 (germline): MNHEY, SVGAGI. This CDR3 has 15 amino acids. V shed 6 bases and J shed 8 bases, with 22 bases lying between them. The CDR3 DNA reads as TGTGCCAGCAGCCTGGTAAATTTGGGGCAGAGCGGCTACACCTTC. Amino acid sequence: CASSLVNLGQSGYTF.

V usage is TRBV14 and J usage is TRBJ2-1, with D uncertain. The CDR3 has 14 residues. V was clipped by 2 bases and J by 0 bases, with 5 bases between them. Per the germline V gene, CDR1 is SGHDN and CDR2 is FVKESK. CDR3 sequence reads: CASSQLSSYNEQFF. The CDR3 bases are TGTGCCAGCAGCCAACTGAGCTCCTACAATGAGCAGTTCTTC.

CDR3 amino acids: CASSGKGVETQYF. The CDR3 nucleotides read TGTGCCAGCAGTGGGAAAGGGGTGGAGACCCAGTACTTC. The rearrangement joins TRBV6-1 to TRBJ2-5; maybe TRBD1 (5 bases). V was pared by 4 bases and J by 5 bases, with 11 bases between. Germline CDR1 MNHNS, CDR2 SASEGT. The CDR3 is made up of 13 amino acids.

The rearrangement links TRBV7-3 to TRBJ1-1, with D tentatively TRBD1 (6 bases). Germline V gene data show CDR1 as SGHTA and CDR2 as FQGTGA. Trimming took 3 bases from V and 4 from J, leaving 24 bases between them. The CDR3 runs 18 residues. CDR3 protein: CASSFQGQNGFVLTEAFF. In DNA, the CDR3 is TGTGCCAGCAGCTTTCAAGGACAGAATGGGTTCGTTCTCACTGAAGCTTTCTTT. The variable domain in full, with the rest retrieved from reference TRBV7-3 and TRBJ1-1, is GAGVSQTPSNKVTEKGKYVELRCDPISGHTALYWYRQSLGQGPEFLIYFQGTGAADDSGLPNDRFFAVRPEGSVSTLKIQRTERGDSAVYLCASSFQGQNGFVLTEAFFGQGTRLTVV.

V gene TRBV19 combines with J gene TRBJ2-5; 7 nucleotides line up with TRBD1. CDR1 is LNHDA and CDR2 is SQIVND in the germline V gene (reference sequence). The ends lost 5 bases at V and 2 bases at J; junction bases unmatched: 8. This CDR3 comprises 15 residues. The CDR3 loop is CASSPRDSGQETQYF. In DNA, the CDR3 is TGTGCCAGTAGTCCCCGGGACAGCGGACAAGAGACCCAGTACTTC.

The rearrangement links TRBV2 to TRBJ2-5; 10 bases agree with TRBD1. Per germline, CDR1 SNHLY and CDR2 FYNNEI. This CDR3 has 13 residues. V was pared by 9 bases and J by 5 bases, with 6 bases of the junction left unmatched. The chain's CDR3 is CASRQGAEETQYF. In nucleotides, the CDR3 is TGTGCCAGTCGACAGGGGGCTGAGGAGACCCAGTACTTC. The full variable domain, its missing parts supplied by reference TRBV2 and TRBJ2-5, is EPEVTQTPSHQVTQMGQEVILRCVPISNHLYFYWYRQILGQKVEFLVSFYNNEISEKSEIFDDQFSVERPDGSNFTLKIRSTKLEDSAMYFCASRQGAEETQYFGPGTRLLVL.

The genes are TRBV2 and TRBJ2-3; 8 nucleotides line up with TRBD2. The CDR3 spans 15 residues. The trim removed 5 bases at V and 4 bases at J, leaving 8 bases unmatched. Germline V lookup: CDR1 SNHLY, CDR2 FYNNEI. CDR3 protein: CASSRSGRDADTQYF. The CDR3 region has the DNA TGTGCCAGCAGTCGGAGCGGGAGAGATGCAGATACGCAGTATTTT.

V is TRBV29-1 and J is TRBJ2-7; 12 bases are a match to TRBD1. The germline V gene has CDR1 SQVTM and CDR2 ANQGSEA. The CDR3 is 14 residues long. V trimming: 6 bases; J trimming: 5 bases; junction bases outside the gene matches: 8. DNA for the CDR3: TGCAGCGTCGTGGAGCGGGACAGGGGGCACGAGCAGTACTTC. Its protein is CSVVERDRGHEQYF.